Detailed here is one T cell receptor (beta chain). These data originate in a study of shared clonotypes between healthy human individuals. Assay used: immunoSEQ multiplex PCR; TCRdb lists only in-frame clones, some missing. The profile shows more than 550,000 clones, 90% of them singletons. This CDR3 is built from 15 residues. The V segment lost 6 bases and the J segment 3 bases; nucleotides outside the gene matches: 6. Germline V gene lookup returns CDR1 MNHEY and CDR2 SMNVEV (reference sequence). Sample: memory CD8+ T cells from PBMCs. Subset in this sample: CD45RO+ cells pooled with CCR7-negative TemRA cells. This TCR came from a man between 18 and 29 years old in good health. Some clones in this sample may be carry-over from other donors' samples. The chain links TRBV27 to TRBJ2-7; 12 bases are shared with TRBD2. In DNA, the CDR3 is TGTGCCAGCAGAAGGACTAGCGGGAACTTCTACGAGCAGTACTTC. Protein product: CASRRTSGNFYEQYF.